The TCR beta chain under discussion was sequenced for a study of regulatory T cells in long-lasting Graves disease. Study-level background: Antithyroid drugs had been given to newly diagnosed Graves' patients for under 3 months.

This CDR3 spans 14 amino acids. Germline V gives CDR1 SEHNR, CDR2 FQNEAQ (reference sequence). J was trimmed by 3 bases and V by 10 bases; bases with no gene match: 8. CDR3-region Arm-PCR and iRepertoire HTBI primers produced the TCR beta libraries. MiXCR was run by TCRdb on the multiplex PCR reads, yielding one entry per CDR3 protein. The sample has about 360,000 distinct CDR3 sequences; 15% to 20% are singletons. Documented time point: newly diagnosed GD, antithyroid drugs for less than 3 months. Extracted RNA from PBMCs served as the source of the TCR library. The same data also contributed to another study, on T cells in Graves' hyperthyroidism and ophthalmopathy. That source adds: In the analysis, a 13 V-J model separated ophthalmopathy from stable hyperthyroidism.

The source is a woman aged 18-29 years with Graves disease. The input for sequencing was peripheral blood mononuclear cells (PBMCs), taken at new diagnosis, from a patient treated with antithyroid drugs. The J gene is TRBJ2-1, the V gene TRBV7-9, with 8 bases fitting TRBD1. DNA of the CDR3: TGTGCCACCAAAGGGACAGGAGACTACAATGAGCAGTTCTTC. This codes for CATKGTGDYNEQFF.